This T cell receptor beta chain was recovered during a study of T cells in tuberculosis. Sorting used thawed, overnight-rested PBMC stained with anti-CD3, a viability dye and GMM-loaded CD1B tetramer. The CD1B tetramers carried C32 glucose monomycolate purified from Rhodococcus equi. About 100,000 tetramer-negative cells were sorted from each donor. The protocol was immunoSEQ multiplex PCR, while the TCRdb copy is restricted to in-frame clones and leaves out a portion. The table lists approximately 100,000 clones, approximately 91% of them singletons, with 1.9% in the top ten. The specimen sequenced was CD1b-GMM tetramer-negative cells sorted from PBMCs. The source of this sequence is an adult woman with latent tuberculosis.

The CDR3 DNA follows: TGTGCCAGCAGCAAAGGGGACAGGGCTAACACCGGGGAGCTGTTTTTT. Its protein is CASSKGDRANTGELFF. The genes are TRBV5-5 and TRBJ2-2, with TRBD1 matching over 9 bases. The germline V gene has CDR1 SGHKS and CDR2 YYEKEE (reference sequence). The J segment lost 2 bases and the V segment lost 4 bases, leaving 6 bases of the junction unmatched. The CDR3 length is 16 residues.